This T cell receptor beta chain was recovered during a study of human T cells and chemical hapten exposure. Study overall: For sensitization, 2% DPC was applied to an approximately 2 cm by approximately 2 cm patch of upper inner arm skin.

Each CDR3 protein gets one entry after TCRdb re-called the RACE reads with MiXCR. The sample carries tens of thousands of distinct CDR3 sequences, 9% to 12% recorded once. This clonotype was seen at least ten times. The antigen remains unidentified. Broader study findings: Among expanded TCRs, significantly more large CDR3 similarity clusters formed than among controls.

Time point denoted: patch test 1, 2 weeks after DPC sensitization. This sample's treatment: therapeutic diphenylcyclopropenone sensitization with weekly scalp DPC. Blood draws came before every patch-test application. The input for sequencing was whole blood, taken in connection with sensitization to the hapten diphenylcyclopropenone (DPC). The sequence was obtained from a woman aged 50 to 65 with alopecia areata. Some clones in this sample may be carry-over from other donors' samples.

The CDR3 region has the DNA TGCAGTGCTAGAGAACCCTCCCGTCCGGGTCAGCCCCAGCATTTT. Its translation: CSAREPSRPGQPQHF. The V gene is TRBV20-1, the J gene TRBJ1-5; D gene uncertain. The CDR3 totals 15 residues. Germline loops: CDR1 DFQATT, CDR2 SNEGSKA (reference sequence). Deletions cut 0 bases from V and 6 bases from J, with 15 bases between.